This TCR beta chain stems from a study of regulatory T cells in long-lasting Graves disease. The CDR3 spans 15 residues. The trim removed 4 bases at V and 6 bases at J, leaving 7 bases unmatched. CDR1 is SGHRS, CDR2 YFSETQ, per germline. Regarding the study as a whole: Newly diagnosed patients had higher TCR diversity than persistent Graves' patients did.

A note on this clonotype: As yet, its antigen is unknown.

Sequencing libraries for TCR beta were prepared with iRepertoire HTBI primers and Arm-PCR of CDR3 regions. MiXCR was run by TCRdb on the multiplex PCR reads, yielding one entry per CDR3 protein. Among around 510,000 distinct CDR3 sequences listed, about a fifth were seen once. Time point in this sample: persistent/refractory GD, antithyroid drugs over 5 years with positive TRAb. Construction of the TCR library relied on RNA isolated from PBMCs. The source of this sequence is a female donor with Graves disease. The sample consisted of peripheral blood mononuclear cells (PBMCs), taken when the disease was refractory, from a patient treated with antithyroid drugs. The rearrangement uses TRBV5-1 and TRBJ1-5, with 10 bases that match TRBD1. CDR3 residues: CASSPGTGEFQPQHF. DNA of the CDR3: TGCGCCAGCAGCCCGGGGACAGGGGAATTTCAGCCCCAGCATTTT.